This entry lists 28 T cell receptor beta chains sequenced from one sample in a study of identifying expanded T cells in peripheral blood. The method was immunoSEQ multiplex PCR; TCRdb's version includes in-frame clones alone and lacks a portion of them. The table includes 90,000 to 100,000 clones, around 90% detected once. Sequenced sample: blood. The receptors derive from a person between 18 and 69 years old in good health.

V usage is TRBV4-1 and J usage is TRBJ1-3, with D possibly matching TRBD1 (6 bases). Germline V gene sequence: CDR1 MGHRA, CDR2 YSYEKL. The ends were cut back, 4 bases at V and 5 bases at J, with 9 bases in the middle. This CDR3 has 13 amino acids. CDR3 sequence: CASSLDRRNTIYF. CDR3 nucleotide sequence: TGCGCCAGCAGCCTAGACAGGAGAAACACCATATATTTT.

This clone occurred once. The chain is built from TRBV30 and TRBJ2-5, with 9 bases lining up with TRBD1. V lost 2 bases to trimming and J lost 5 bases; unmatched junction nucleotides: 9. In germline, CDR1 is GTSNPN, CDR2 SVGIG (reference sequence). The CDR3 has 15 residues. In DNA form, the CDR3 reads TGTGCCTGGAGTACCACCACAGGGGGCTGGGAGACCCAGTACTTC. The encoded protein is CAWSTTTGGWETQYF.

The chain recombines TRBV19 with TRBJ2-7; TRBD1 agrees at 9 bases. V dropped 6 bases and J dropped 5; count of bases not matched to a gene: 11. The CDR3 extends over 15 amino acids. CDR1 is LNHDA, CDR2 SQIVND, per germline (reference sequence). The CDR3 nucleotides read TGTGCCAGTAGCCATAGCAGGGGACAGGGCAACGAGCAGTACTTC. It encodes CASSHSRGQGNEQYF.

The rearrangement joins TRBV6-5 to TRBJ1-2, with D uncertain. CDR3 size: 12 residues. The germline V and J ends were trimmed by 5 bases and 7 bases, with 11 bases remaining between them. From germline, CDR1 is MNHEY and CDR2 SVGAGI. In nucleotides, the CDR3 is TGTGCCAGCAGTCGTGACACTTCTGGCTACACCTTC. This translates into CASSRDTSGYTF.

On this clone: At the DNA level, this CDR3 is encoded by other sequences in the same sample as well. J is TRBJ1-5 and V is TRBV4-1; 9 bases are a match to TRBD1. V shed 3 bases and J 6 bases; nucleotides not matched to a gene: 0. The germline gives CDR1 MGHRA, CDR2 YSYEKL. This CDR3 comprises 13 residues. CDR3 region: CASSQDRGQPQHF. The CDR3 DNA reads as TGCGCCAGCAGCCAGGACAGGGGTCAGCCCCAGCATTTT.

The rearrangement links TRBV20-1 to TRBJ2-5, with unresolved D. Deletions cut 6 bases from V and 5 bases from J, with 10 bases between. The CDR3 runs 11 residues. CDR1 and CDR2 (germline): DFQATT, SNEGSKA (reference sequence). CDR3 sequence reads: CSANPWETQYF. The CDR3 nucleotides are TGCAGTGCAAACCCATGGGAGACCCAGTACTTC.

The CDR3 sequence is CASSPTLPDTEAFF. The CDR3 DNA is TGTGCCAGCAGTCCGACACTCCCAGACACTGAAGCTTTCTTT. V and J are TRBV6-5 and TRBJ1-1; D not resolved. Deletions cut 5 bases from V and 3 bases from J, with 13 bases between. The CDR3 totals 14 residues. CDR1 and CDR2 from the germline V gene are MNHEY and SVGAGI.

The chain employs TRBV11-2 and TRBJ1-3; weak D call: TRBD1 (5 bases). Germline values: CDR1 SGHAT, CDR2 FQNNGV. The length of the CDR3 is 12 residues. Trimming left V 1 base short and J 7 bases short, with 5 bases between. Here the CDR3 reads CASSLGGNTIYF. CDR3 nucleotides: TGTGCCAGCAGCTTAGGGGGCAACACCATATATTTT.

CDR3 protein: CAISEGSGNNEKLFF. The CDR3 DNA sequence: TGTGCCATCAGTGAGGGTTCCGGAAATAATGAAAAACTGTTTTTT. The rearrangement links TRBV10-3 to TRBJ1-4; D call uncertain. The V end was cut by 2 bases, the J end by 4 bases, with 11 bases between. Germline CDR1 reads ENHRY; CDR2 reads SYGVKD. CDR3 length: 15 amino acids.

The rearrangement joins TRBV7-9 to TRBJ1-2, with 12 bases fitting TRBD1. There are 15 residues in the CDR3. The germline V gene encodes CDR1 SEHNR and CDR2 FQNEAQ (reference sequence). The trim removed 5 bases at V and 7 bases at J, leaving 8 bases unmatched. This CDR3 reads CASSPSGQGARGYTF. The CDR3 DNA follows: TGTGCCAGCAGCCCATCGGGACAGGGGGCTCGTGGCTACACCTTC.

The table lists this clone with a count of one. The gene calls are TRBV9 and TRBJ2-5; 7 bases map to TRBD2. The V gene end was trimmed by 5 bases and the J gene end by 2 bases; junction bases not matched to a gene: 6. Germline values: CDR1 SGDLS, CDR2 YYNGEE. The CDR3 runs to 14 residues. The CDR3 reads CASSGRAEQETQYF. The DNA for the CDR3 is TGTGCCAGCAGTGGGAGGGCAGAGCAAGAGACCCAGTACTTC.

This chain uses TRBV4-3 with TRBJ2-1; D assignment may be TRBD1 or TRBD2 (6 bases each). Trimming removed 1 base from V and 5 bases from J, with 21 bases in between. CDR3 length: 18 residues. Germline loops: CDR1 LGHNA, CDR2 YSLEER. The CDR3 reads CASSQGPGGSQTNNEQFF. CDR3 DNA sequence: TGCGCCAGCAGCCAAGGCCCCGGGGGCTCGCAGACGAACAATGAGCAGTTCTTC.

This rearrangement joins TRBV6-5 to TRBJ1-2, with TRBD1 matching over 7 bases. The germline gives CDR1 MNHEY, CDR2 SVGAGI. The CDR3 is made up of 14 amino acids. Trimming removed 5 bases from V and 5 bases from J; junction bases left unmatched: 8. This chain's CDR3 is CASSASGTEYGYTF. As DNA, the CDR3 is TGTGCCAGCAGTGCGTCCGGGACAGAATATGGCTACACCTTC.

The CDR3: CASSVAHRATTEAFF. CDR3 coding DNA: TGCGCCAGCAGCGTAGCGCACAGGGCTACAACTGAAGCTTTCTTT. The chain has TRBV4-1 and TRBJ1-1, with D possibly being TRBD1 (6 bases). The germline V gene encodes CDR1 MGHRA and CDR2 YSYEKL. Trimming removed 5 bases at V and 5 bases at J, with 18 bases between. The CDR3 extends over 15 amino acids.

This clone came up once. The chain has TRBV7-2 and TRBJ2-7, with 8 bases that match TRBD1. J lost 3 bases, V lost 3 bases, and 4 bases had no gene match. Per the germline V gene, CDR1 is SGHTA and CDR2 is FQGNSA. CDR3 length equals 14 residues. The CDR3 nucleotides read TGTGCCAGCAGCTTTGTGGGACAGGACTACGAGCAGTACTTC. Its protein is CASSFVGQDYEQYF.

The chain recombines TRBV27 with TRBJ2-7; possible D gene TRBD1, 5 bases. Germline CDR1 and CDR2: MNHEY and SMNVEV (reference sequence). The CDR3 covers 13 residues. V was shortened by 8 bases and J by 0 bases, with 11 bases between the two germline ends. As DNA, the CDR3 is TGTGCCAGCTCCAGGGAAATCTCCTACGAGCAGTACTTC. It translates to CASSREISYEQYF.

This sequence joins TRBV11-3 and TRBJ2-7; no firm D call. From germline, CDR1 is SGHNT and CDR2 YENEEA. Trimming cost V 3 bases and J 9 bases, with 21 bases left between them. The CDR3 is 15 residues long. The CDR3 spells CASSFTTPPDAGQYF. The CDR3 DNA sequence: TGTGCCAGCAGCTTTACGACACCCCCCGACGCCGGGCAGTACTTC.

The chain has TRBV14 and TRBJ1-1; TRBD1 is a possible D gene (6 bases). Germline V lookup: CDR1 SGHDN, CDR2 FVKESK. This CDR3 region has 15 residues. The V and J ends lost 4 bases and 5 bases respectively, with 17 bases between them. The CDR3 nucleotides read TGTGCCAGCAGCCCACTTGACAGGCCTTGGACTGAAGCTTTCTTT. Its protein product is CASSPLDRPWTEAFF.

The chain links TRBV27 to TRBJ1-1; 10 nucleotides line up with TRBD1. CDR1 is MNHEY, CDR2 SMNVEV, per germline (reference sequence). The V and J ends lost 6 bases and 4 bases, in that order; junction bases with no gene match: 5. The CDR3 has 14 residues. As DNA, the CDR3 is TGTGCCAGCAGACATCGGACAGGGGGCACTGAAGCTTTCTTT. Residues: CASRHRTGGTEAFF.

The V and J genes are TRBV6-6 and TRBJ1-2; 7 nucleotides line up with TRBD1. The germline gives CDR1 MNHNY, CDR2 SVGAGI (reference sequence). V lost 8 bases, J lost 2 bases, and 8 bases stayed unmatched. The CDR3 length is 14 residues. The CDR3 is CASVFQGENYGYTF. Written as DNA, the CDR3 is TGTGCCAGCGTTTTTCAGGGGGAGAACTATGGCTACACCTTC.

The chain combines TRBV7-2 with TRBJ1-1; D unresolved. The CDR3 totals 15 residues. Trimming stripped 2 bases from V and 0 bases from J, with 10 bases between. Germline CDR1 reads SGHTA; CDR2 reads FQGNSA. Here the CDR3 DNA reads TGTGCCAGCAGCTTAAGTAAGGTTTTGAACACTGAAGCTTTCTTT. Its translation is CASSLSKVLNTEAFF.

The rearrangement uses TRBV11-2 and TRBJ1-2; the D is unclear. The germline gives CDR1 SGHAT, CDR2 FQNNGV. The V gene lost 5 bases and the J gene lost 6 bases, with 10 bases spanning the gap. The CDR3 length is 12 residues. The CDR3: CASSPRTDGYTF. CDR3 DNA: TGTGCCAGCAGCCCGCGGACGGATGGCTACACCTTC.

V gene TRBV11-2 combines with J gene TRBJ1-2; D remains ambiguous. Germline values: CDR1 SGHAT, CDR2 FQNNGV. The CDR3 consists of 14 residues. V shed 0 bases and J shed 7 bases, with 12 bases lying between them. This CDR3 is CASSLDFARSGYTF. The CDR3 DNA reads TGTGCCAGCAGCTTAGATTTCGCCAGGTCTGGCTACACCTTC.

The V call is TRBV7-6, the J call TRBJ1-1; D possibly corresponds to TRBD1 (6 bases). The CDR3 extends over 15 amino acids. CDR1 SGHVS and CDR2 FNYEAQ come from the germline V gene. Trimming left V 4 bases short and J 7 bases short, with 19 bases between. In DNA, the CDR3 is TGTGCCAGCAGCTCACAGGGTTTAGGAACGGTTGAAGCTTTCTTT. This gives the protein CASSSQGLGTVEAFF.

The V and J genes are TRBV5-1 and TRBJ2-7; TRBD1 agrees at 7 bases. Germline-derived CDR1 and CDR2 are SGHRS and YFSETQ. The CDR3 covers 14 residues. V was pared by 4 bases and J by 0 bases, with 4 bases of the junction left unmatched. The CDR3 DNA follows: TGCGCCAGCAGCGGGACAGTGAGCTCCTACGAGCAGTACTTC. Its translation is CASSGTVSSYEQYF.

The chain links TRBV2 to TRBJ2-7, with TRBD2 matching 14 bases. The CDR3 spans 18 residues. The V gene end was trimmed by 6 bases and the J gene end by 0 bases; junction bases not matched to a gene: 10. Germline CDR1 and CDR2: SNHLY and FYNNEI. CDR3 sequence reads: CASRALGLAGEPSYEQYF. CDR3 coding DNA: TGTGCCAGCAGGGCGTTGGGACTAGCGGGAGAACCCTCCTACGAGCAGTACTTC.

The CDR3 here is CASSRQGECTGELFF. In DNA, the CDR3 is TGTGCCAGCAGCAGACAGGGTGAGTGCACCGGGGAGCTGTTTTTT. V is TRBV21-1 and J is TRBJ2-2; TRBD1 was called by the table and not checked on the DNA. TRBV21-1 is assigned pseudogene status. The CDR3 has 15 residues.

V is TRBV20-1 and J is TRBJ2-5, with D unclear. The CDR3 is 11 amino acids. Germline CDR1 DFQATT, CDR2 SNEGSKA (reference sequence). Trimming took off 4 bases at V and 4 bases at J, with 7 bases between the two ends. The CDR3: CSANSGETQYF. CDR3 nucleotide sequence: TGCAGTGCTAACAGTGGAGAGACCCAGTACTTC.